Listed here are 8 T cell receptor beta chains from one sample, sequenced in a study of blood T cell repertoires in COVID-19. Sequencing was performed with immunoSEQ multiplex PCR; in TCRdb, only in-frame clones are kept and a portion is missing. The data show about 86,000 clones, 65% to 85% seen once. The material sequenced was peripheral blood. The source of these receptors is a woman aged 80 or over with active or convalescent COVID-19.

This clone showed up just a few times. V usage is TRBV3-1 (or the pseudogene TRBV3-2) and J usage is TRBJ1-6; a weak D match, TRBD1 (6 bases). This CDR3 has 15 residues. The V gene's germline CDR1 is LGHDT and CDR2 YNNKEL (reference sequence). V lost 1 base and J lost 10, with 14 bases in between. In DNA, the CDR3 is TGTGCCAGCAGCCAAGTAAGAGGGGGGGGATCACCCCTCCACTTT. Protein: CASSQVRGGGSPLHF.

This clone has just one count. The chain couples TRBV6-5 to TRBJ2-7; 9 bases agree with TRBD1. V lost 5 bases, J lost 4 bases, and 9 bases stayed unmatched. The germline V gene encodes CDR1 MNHEY and CDR2 SVGAGI. This CDR3 has 15 residues. The DNA of the CDR3 is TGTGCCAGCAGTAGAATAGGGACAGGGTCTTACGAGCAGTACTTC. Translation: CASSRIGTGSYEQYF.

This clone turned up a few times. This rearrangement joins TRBV28 to TRBJ1-1; no reliable D call. Trimming took off 4 bases at V and 2 bases at J, with 11 bases between the two ends. CDR1 and CDR2 from the germline V gene are MDHEN and SYDVKM. CDR3 length: 14 amino acids. In DNA, the CDR3 is TGTGCCAGCAGTTCTCAGTCTTTAAACACTGAAGCTTTCTTT. It is translated as CASSSQSLNTEAFF.

This clone was counted once. V usage is TRBV14 and J usage is TRBJ2-5; 9 bases match TRBD2. Germline CDR1 SGHDN, CDR2 FVKESK. Germline trimming cut 4 bases from V and 2 bases from J; bases unmatched to any gene: 8. The CDR3 consists of 16 residues. In nucleotides, the CDR3 is TGTGCCAGCAGCCCCAGGTGGCTAGCGGGGCAAGAGACCCAGTACTTC. Translated: CASSPRWLAGQETQYF.

The genes are TRBV24-1 and TRBJ2-2; D unclear. V was clipped by 1 base and J by 6 bases, with 8 bases between them. Germline CDR1 reads KGHDR; CDR2 reads SFDVKD. The CDR3 covers 14 residues. CDR3 sequence: CATSDFPAPGELFF. For the CDR3, the DNA is TGTGCCACCAGTGATTTCCCCGCGCCCGGGGAGCTGTTTTTT.

The chain links TRBV7-9 to TRBJ1-1, with D maybe TRBD1 (6 bases). The CDR3 extends over 12 amino acids. Germline V gene data show CDR1 as SEHNR and CDR2 as FQNEAQ (reference sequence). The V end lost 5 bases, the J end lost 7 bases, and 11 bases lay between the germline ends. The CDR3 DNA follows: TGTGCCAGCAGCCCAGGGGTGGGTGAAGCTTTCTTT. Translating gives CASSPGVGEAFF.

This clone was observed a few times. The chain combines TRBV5-4 with TRBJ1-1; weak D call: TRBD1 (5 bases). The CDR3 consists of 12 residues. Trimming left V 2 bases short and J 5 bases short, with 7 bases between. Germline values: CDR1 SGHNT, CDR2 YYREEE (reference sequence). The CDR3 region has the DNA TGTGCCAGCAGCTTTCCAGGGACTGAAGCTTTCTTT. Encoded protein: CASSFPGTEAFF.

This chain connects TRBV29-1 to TRBJ2-5; 7 bases fit TRBD1. Trimming cost V 6 bases and J 9 bases; bases outside gene matches: 13. Germline V gene sequence: CDR1 SQVTM, CDR2 ANQGSEA. The CDR3 contains 13 residues. The CDR3 loop is CSVLSGTVSPQYF. Here the CDR3 DNA reads TGCAGCGTCCTATCCGGGACAGTATCTCCCCAGTACTTC.